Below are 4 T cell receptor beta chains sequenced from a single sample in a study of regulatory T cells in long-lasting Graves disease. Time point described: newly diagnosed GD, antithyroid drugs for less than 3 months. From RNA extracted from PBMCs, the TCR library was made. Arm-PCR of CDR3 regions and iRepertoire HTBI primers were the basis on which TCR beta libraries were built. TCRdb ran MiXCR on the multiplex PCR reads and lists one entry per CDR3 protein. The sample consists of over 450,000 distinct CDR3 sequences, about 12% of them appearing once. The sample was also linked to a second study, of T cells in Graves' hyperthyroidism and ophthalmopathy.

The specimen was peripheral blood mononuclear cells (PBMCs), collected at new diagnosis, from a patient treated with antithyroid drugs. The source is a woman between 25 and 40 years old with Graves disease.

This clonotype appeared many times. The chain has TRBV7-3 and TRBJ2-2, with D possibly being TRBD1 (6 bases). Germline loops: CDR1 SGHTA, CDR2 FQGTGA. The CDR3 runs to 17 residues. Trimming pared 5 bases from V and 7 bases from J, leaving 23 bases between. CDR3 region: CASSPSAFTGHGGELFF. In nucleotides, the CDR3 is TGTGCCAGCAGCCCGTCCGCGTTCACAGGGCACGGCGGGGAGCTGTTTTTT.

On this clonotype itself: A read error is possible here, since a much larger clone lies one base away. CDR3 amino acids: CASSWSGRVGEQFF. For the CDR3, the DNA is TGTGCCAGCAGCTGGAGCGGGAGGGTCGGTGAGCAGTTCTTC. The chain couples TRBV6-2 or TRBV6-3 to TRBJ2-1; 10 nucleotides line up with TRBD2. The CDR3 extends over 14 amino acids. J gave up 9 bases and V 6 bases, and 8 bases lay outside the gene matches. Germline V gene data show CDR1 as MNHEY and CDR2 as SVGEGT.

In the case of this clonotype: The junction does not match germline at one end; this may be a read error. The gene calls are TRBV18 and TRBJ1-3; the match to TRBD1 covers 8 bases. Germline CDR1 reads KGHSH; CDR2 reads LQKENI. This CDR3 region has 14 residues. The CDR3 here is CASTPGTGTNTIYF. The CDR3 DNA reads TGTGCCAGCACACCAGGGACAGGCACAAACACCATATATTTT. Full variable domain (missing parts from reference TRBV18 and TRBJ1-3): NAGVMQNPRHLVRRRGQEARLRCSPMKGHSHVYWYRQLPEEGLKFMVYLQKENIIDESGMPKERFSAEFPKEGPSILRIQQVVRGDSAAYFCASTPGTGTNTIYFGEGSWLTVV.

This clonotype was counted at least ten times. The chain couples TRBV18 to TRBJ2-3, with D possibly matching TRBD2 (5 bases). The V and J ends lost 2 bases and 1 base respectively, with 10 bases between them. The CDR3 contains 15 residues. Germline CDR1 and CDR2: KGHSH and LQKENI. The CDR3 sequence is CASSPFAAGTDTQYF. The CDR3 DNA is TGTGCCAGCTCACCATTTGCAGCGGGCACAGATACGCAGTATTTT.